This entry is about one T cell receptor (beta chain). No antigen is known for it. A much larger clone lies a single base off, so this may be a read error. These data are taken from a study of T cells in Graves' hyperthyroidism and ophthalmopathy. Whole-study results and caveats: Blood also showed most of the thyroid clonotypes that were expanded above 0.001. Ophthalmopathy was identified by the model a median 6.5 months ahead of onset.

The sample of blood was obtained at first hyperthyroidism diagnosis (before any ophthalmopathy symptoms). Fresh peripheral blood, 10 ml, was the source of the PBMCs. There are 13 residues in the CDR3. The V gene's germline CDR1 is DFQATT and CDR2 SNEGSKA (reference sequence). Amplification yielded TCR beta CDR3 regions, with RNA transcripts as the source. The study used the HTBI primer set for a first-round RT-PCR of the TCR CDR3. TCRdb fed the multiplex PCR reads into MiXCR, producing one record per CDR3 protein. Counted here are nearly 600,000 distinct CDR3 sequences, approximately 15% occurring once; the ten biggest clones make up 5.8%.

The source of this sequence is a woman under 40 with Graves' hyperthyroidism that later progressed to Graves' ophthalmopathy. The J gene is TRBJ2-7, the V gene TRBV20-1; no reliable D call. The sequencing input was blood. Here the CDR3 reads CSARLPSIYQQYF. CDR3 nucleotides: TGCAGTGCTCGACTGCCCTCGATCTACCAGCAGTACTTC.